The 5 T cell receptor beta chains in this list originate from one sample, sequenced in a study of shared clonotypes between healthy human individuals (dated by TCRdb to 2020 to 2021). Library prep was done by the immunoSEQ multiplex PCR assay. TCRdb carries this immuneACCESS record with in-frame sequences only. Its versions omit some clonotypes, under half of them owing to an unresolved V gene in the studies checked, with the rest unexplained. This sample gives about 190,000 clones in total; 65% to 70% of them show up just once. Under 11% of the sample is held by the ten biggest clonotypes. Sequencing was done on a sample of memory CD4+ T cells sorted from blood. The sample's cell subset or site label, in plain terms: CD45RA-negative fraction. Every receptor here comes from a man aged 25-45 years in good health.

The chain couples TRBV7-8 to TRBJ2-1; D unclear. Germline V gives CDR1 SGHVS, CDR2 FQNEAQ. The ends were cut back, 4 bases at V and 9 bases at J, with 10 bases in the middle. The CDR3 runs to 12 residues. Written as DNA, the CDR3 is TGTGCCAGCAGCTCCCCCAGTACTGAGCAGTTCTTC. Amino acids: CASSSPSTEQFF. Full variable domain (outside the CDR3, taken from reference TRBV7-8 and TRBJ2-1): GAGVSQSPRYKVAKRGQDVALRCDPISGHVSLFWYQQALGQGPEFLTYFQNEAQLDKSGLPSDRFFAERPEGSVSTLKIQRTQQEDSAVYLCASSSPSTEQFFGPGTRLTVL.

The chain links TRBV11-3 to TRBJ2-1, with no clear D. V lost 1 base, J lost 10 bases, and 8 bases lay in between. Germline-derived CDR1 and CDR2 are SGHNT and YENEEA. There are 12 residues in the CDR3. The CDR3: CASSLVGGEQFF. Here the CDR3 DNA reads TGTGCCAGCAGCTTAGTCGGTGGGGAGCAGTTCTTC.

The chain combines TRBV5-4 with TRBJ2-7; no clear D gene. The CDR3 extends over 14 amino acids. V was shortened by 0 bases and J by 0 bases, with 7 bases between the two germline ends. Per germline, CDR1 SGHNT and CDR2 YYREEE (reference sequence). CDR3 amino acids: CASSLDGGSYEQYF. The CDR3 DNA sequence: TGTGCCAGCAGCTTGGATGGCGGCTCCTACGAGCAGTACTTC.

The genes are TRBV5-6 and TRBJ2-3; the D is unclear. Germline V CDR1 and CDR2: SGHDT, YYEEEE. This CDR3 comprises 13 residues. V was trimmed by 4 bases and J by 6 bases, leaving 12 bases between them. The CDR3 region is CASSARSSDTQYF. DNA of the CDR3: TGTGCCAGCAGCGCCCGGTCCTCGGATACGCAGTATTTT.

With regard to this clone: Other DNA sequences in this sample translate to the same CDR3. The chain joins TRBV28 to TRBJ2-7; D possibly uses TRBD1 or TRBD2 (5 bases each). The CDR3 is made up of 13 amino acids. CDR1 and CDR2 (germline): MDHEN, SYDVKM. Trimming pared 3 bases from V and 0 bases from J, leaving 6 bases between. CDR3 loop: CASSLGTSYEQYF. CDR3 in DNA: TGTGCCAGCAGTTTGGGGACCTCCTACGAGCAGTACTTC.